The 13 T cell receptor beta chains in this list originate from one sample, sequenced in a study of CXCR3-negative and CXCR3-positive naive CD8 T cells. Points from the study as a whole: Naive cells positive for CXCR3 carried more hydrophobic TRB CDR3s than CXCR3-negative ones.

The authors made the TRB cDNA libraries by 5' RACE using UMI labels. TCRdb reprocessed the 5' RACE reads; each CDR3 protein has one entry and no DNA is given. The sample data list tens of thousands of distinct CDR3 sequences. These TCRs are of unknown antigen specificity. Specimen: naive CXCR3+ CD8+ T cells from blood. The subset is: CD45RO-CCR7+CD27+CD95- naive CD8+ T cells expressing CXCR3 (TNR3+). These receptors all come from a human donor in good health. Some clones in this sample may be carry-over from other donors' samples.

The chain couples TRBV6-2 or TRBV6-3 to TRBJ2-2; TCRdb outputs TRBD2, but without DNA this stays unchecked. CDR1 and CDR2 from the germline V gene are MNHEY and SVGEGT. CDR3 length: 14 amino acids. The CDR3: CASSRTSGIGELFF.

The chain combines TRBV7-6 with TRBJ1-5; the TCRdb D gene call, TRBD1, has no DNA to confirm it. The CDR3 consists of 13 residues. Per germline, CDR1 SGHVS and CDR2 FNYEAQ. The CDR3 reads CASSPQGFQPQHF.

The chain joins TRBV11-2 to TRBJ2-1; TCRdb selects TRBD1, and the lack of DNA leaves this call unchecked. CDR3 length: 16 residues. Germline lookup yields CDR1 SGHAT and CDR2 FQNNGV. The CDR3 reads CASSLDGGPFGNEQFF.

V usage is TRBV6-6 and J usage is TRBJ1-6. The CDR3 is 17 residues long. Germline CDR1 and CDR2: MNHNY and SVGAGI (reference sequence). CDR3 residues: CASSYSGESSYNSPLHF.

V and J are TRBV29-1 and TRBJ1-2; the TCRdb D gene call, TRBD1, has no DNA to confirm it. The CDR3 is 14 amino acids. Germline V gene data show CDR1 as SQVTM and CDR2 as ANQGSEA. The CDR3: CSVERGGPDYGYTF.

This rearrangement joins TRBV25-1 to TRBJ2-7; TCRdb reports TRBD1, a call that lacks DNA to check it against. This CDR3 has 14 amino acids. Germline CDR1 MGHDK, CDR2 SYGVNS. Here the CDR3 reads CASSGTGNGYEQYF.

V and J are TRBV5-4 and TRBJ2-3; with no DNA, the TCRdb D assignment of TRBD1 cannot be verified. CDR1 is SGHNT, CDR2 YYREEE, per germline (reference sequence). The CDR3 covers 13 residues. CDR3 amino acids: CAQGTGRTDTQYF.

The chain uses TRBV4-2 and TRBJ2-7; TCRdb's assignment of TRBD2 cannot be checked, as there is no DNA. The CDR3 contains 19 residues. Per the germline V gene, CDR1 is LGHNA and CDR2 is YNFKEQ. The CDR3 loop reads CASSQEGPLGLPQGYEQYF.

The CDR3 protein is CASSYTEDRDRFYSSPLHF. This sequence joins TRBV6-2 or TRBV6-3 and TRBJ1-6; TCRdb's D call, TRBD1, is unchecked because there is no DNA. Germline V gives CDR1 MNHEY, CDR2 SVGEGT. The CDR3 loop spans 19 amino acids.

The chain has TRBV7-9 and TRBJ1-1. This CDR3 is 17 amino acids long. CDR1 and CDR2 from the germline V gene are SEHNR and FQNEAQ (reference sequence). The CDR3 protein is CARSFPENDRHSPEAFF.

The chain links TRBV28 to TRBJ2-4; TCRdb reports TRBD1, a call that lacks DNA to check it against. This CDR3 region has 13 residues. Germline V gene sequence: CDR1 MDHEN, CDR2 SYDVKM. CDR3 residues: CASNPTGKNIQYF.

This chain connects TRBV6-6 to TRBJ2-5; TCRdb returns TRBD1, unconfirmable since there is no DNA. The CDR3 contains 15 residues. The germline CDR1 and CDR2 sequences are MNHNY and SVGAGI (reference sequence). This chain's CDR3 is CASSYLLGQGIAQYF.

V usage is TRBV3-1 and J usage is TRBJ1-5. Germline CDR1 and CDR2: LGHDT and YNNKEL (reference sequence). CDR3 length: 15 amino acids. Here the CDR3 reads CASSSDGFTNQPQHF.